The 10 T cell receptor beta chains presented below share a single source sample, sequenced in a study of cytomegalovirus exposure and HLA in healthy donors. PCR used 60 Vbeta primers and 13 Jbeta primers. Produced via immunoSEQ multiplex PCR; TCRdb's table is partial and in-frame only. The sample has about 120,000 clones, 70% to 90% seen once. Sequences were obtained from PBMCs. The receptors were sampled from a man aged 35 to 55 in good health and CMV-seronegative.

The chain recombines TRBV19 with TRBJ1-1; 7 bases are a match to TRBD1. The V and J ends lost 4 bases and 8 bases, in that order; junction bases with no gene match: 4. The CDR3 is 12 amino acids. From germline, CDR1 is LNHDA and CDR2 SQIVND (reference sequence). DNA for the CDR3: TGTGCCAGTAGTACGAGGACAGGCGAAGCTTTCTTT. Its translation is CASSTRTGEAFF. Drawing the rest from reference TRBV19 and TRBJ1-1, the complete variable domain is DGGITQSPKYLFRKEGQNVTLSCEQNLNHDAMYWYRQDPGQGLRLIYYSQIVNDFQKGDIAEGYSVSREKKESFPLTVTSAQKNPTAFYLCASSTRTGEAFFGQGTRLTVV.

This chain uses TRBV25-1 with TRBJ1-2, with 7 bases matching TRBD1. Germline CDR1 reads MGHDK; CDR2 reads SYGVNS. Trimming took 4 bases from V and 2 from J; bases not matched to a gene: 7. The CDR3 extends over 15 amino acids. The chain's CDR3 is CASSGRQGGNYGYTF. The CDR3, as DNA: TGTGCCAGCAGTGGTCGACAGGGCGGAAACTATGGCTACACCTTC.

The rearrangement uses TRBV10-3 and TRBJ2-1, with 12 bases lining up with TRBD2. CDR1 ENHRY and CDR2 SYGVKD come from the germline V gene. Unmatched junction bases numbered 6, after V lost 6 bases and J lost 6 bases. CDR3 length equals 15 residues. The CDR3 sequence: CAIRTLAGGRNEQFF. Here the CDR3 DNA reads TGTGCCATCAGGACACTAGCGGGGGGTCGCAATGAGCAGTTCTTC.

The J gene is TRBJ2-2, the V gene TRBV30, with D uncertain. CDR1 GTSNPN and CDR2 SVGIG come from the germline V gene (reference sequence). The CDR3 spans 11 residues. Between the trimmed V and J ends, which lost 4 bases and 6 bases, there was a span of 6 bases. CDR3 bases: TGTGCCTGGAACGCGTCCGGGGAGCTGTTTTTT. Protein sequence: CAWNASGELFF. The variable domain in full, completed from reference TRBV30 and TRBJ2-2, reads SQTIHQWPATLVQPVGSPLSLECTVEGTSNPNLYWYRQAAGRGLQLLFYSVGIGQISSEVPQNLSASRPQDRQFILSSKKLLLSDSGFYLCAWNASGELFFGEGSRLTVL.

CDR3 sequence (DNA): TGTGCCAGCTCACCTATTCCGGGACAGGGGGCTGACTATGGCTACACCTTC. This codes for CASSPIPGQGADYGYTF. This chain connects TRBV18 to TRBJ1-2, with 12 positions matching TRBD1. The CDR3 is 17 amino acids. The V and J ends lost 3 bases and 3 bases, in that order; junction bases with no gene match: 8. Looked up from germline, CDR1 is KGHSH and CDR2 is LQKENI.

V gene TRBV15 combines with J gene TRBJ2-2, with D tentatively TRBD1 (5 bases). Germline V lookup: CDR1 LNHNV, CDR2 YYDKDF (reference sequence). This CDR3 is 16 amino acids long. Trimming pared 1 base from V and 4 bases from J, leaving 13 bases between. CDR3 in DNA: TGTGCCACCAGCAGAGTAGTAGGGGCTGGCACCGGGGAGCTGTTTTTT. This translates into CATSRVVGAGTGELFF.

The chain has TRBV7-2 and TRBJ2-3; D is ambiguous. V was trimmed by 5 bases and J by 3 bases, leaving 9 bases between them. This CDR3 comprises 13 residues. The germline CDR1 and CDR2 sequences are SGHTA and FQGNSA. CDR3 bases: TGTGCCAGCAGCCACCCTAAAACAGATACGCAGTATTTT. Translating it yields CASSHPKTDTQYF.

This clone appeared a few times. This rearrangement joins TRBV28 to TRBJ1-2; TRBD1 aligns across 9 bases. This CDR3 spans 14 amino acids. V was pared by 4 bases and J by 5 bases, with 5 bases of the junction left unmatched. Germline CDR1 reads MDHEN; CDR2 reads SYDVKM. Here the CDR3 reads CASSSGTGSYGYTF. The CDR3 DNA sequence: TGTGCCAGCAGTTCCGGGACAGGGAGTTATGGCTACACCTTC.

The chain couples TRBV6-1 to TRBJ1-4, with TRBD1 matching 10 bases. V trimming: 0 bases; J trimming: 5 bases; junction bases outside the gene matches: 15. CDR1 and CDR2 from the germline V gene are MNHNS and SASEGT. CDR3 length equals 20 residues. CDR3 bases: TGTGCCAGCAGTGAAGCGAGGTGGGGACAGGGGTCGTTCGTGAATGAAAAACTGTTTTTT. This translates into CASSEARWGQGSFVNEKLFF.

This rearrangement joins TRBV11-2 to TRBJ2-1; 8 nucleotides agree with TRBD2. The CDR3 extends over 18 amino acids. Germline trimming cut 4 bases from V and 2 bases from J; bases unmatched to any gene: 13. CDR1 and CDR2 (germline): SGHAT, FQNNGV. The CDR3 DNA reads TGTGCCAGCAGCTCTTATGGGGGTTTCGGGGGGGCCTACAATGAGCAGTTCTTC. Its translation is CASSSYGGFGGAYNEQFF.